This T cell receptor (beta chain) was captured in a study of T cells in Graves' hyperthyroidism and ophthalmopathy. CDR3 length: 13 amino acids. V dropped 2 bases and J dropped 5 bases, with 7 bases sitting between them. Per germline, CDR1 KGHSH and CDR2 LQKENI. Regions amplified from RNA transcripts were the TCR beta CDR3 regions. The HTBI primer set served for first-round RT-PCR of the TCR CDR3. In TCRdb, the multiplex PCR reads were re-called with MiXCR into one record per CDR3 protein. The table has fewer than 550,000 distinct CDR3 sequences, 15% to 19% seen once. This clonotype occurred many times.

The chain is built from TRBV18 and TRBJ1-5; maybe TRBD1 (5 bases). Input material: blood. This clonotype originated in a woman between 18 and 29 years old with Graves' hyperthyroidism. In DNA, the CDR3 is TGTGCCAGCTCACCAGGCAGGGATCAGCCCCAGCATTTT. This encodes CASSPGRDQPQHF.